This TCR beta chain was captured in a study of neoadjuvant nivolumab and ipilimumab in lung cancer (dated by TCRdb to the early 2020s). For the wider study: Nivolumab was administered intravenously at 3 mg/kg on days 1, 15 and 29, and in the combination arm ipilimumab 1 mg/kg was added on day 1 only. In the trial, nearly 45 patients with operable NSCLC were treated, of whom some 23 were randomized to nivolumab monotherapy and roughly 21 to nivolumab plus ipilimumab. TCR repertoires were compared between pretherapy (baseline) peripheral blood and tumors resected at surgery after neoadjuvant immune checkpoint blockade. The major pathologic response (MPR) rate in the intention-to-treat population in each study arm was designated as the primary trial endpoint. Matched pretherapy and resected tumor pairs were analyzed for seven patients: four treated with nivolumab and three with nivolumab plus ipilimumab.

Broader findings and caveats from the paper: TCR richness in pretherapy blood showed a positive correlation with richness in tumors resected after neoadjuvant therapy (Spearman R of about 0.82). No significant correlation was found between TCR clonality and pathologic tumor regression, and only one major-pathologic-response sample was available for the clonality analysis. Greater TCR richness and clonality were observed in resected tumors than in tumor-adjacent uninvolved lung, and increases were observed in more dual-therapy-treated tumors. Tumor T-cell richness and clonality rose from pretherapy to surgery in three of three dual-therapy tumors but in only two of four nivolumab-treated tumors. A small number of samples underwent TCR sequencing.

A remark on this clone: Its antigen is not yet known. Base quality data are lacking; no much larger clone is found one base away.

Read against the paper, the sample's time point label means: at surgical resection after neoadjuvant nivolumab +/- ipilimumab. The samples were obtained from NEOSTAR, a phase 2 randomized trial that tested neoadjuvant nivolumab or nivolumab plus ipilimumab, followed by surgery, in operable NSCLC. CDR1 and CDR2 (SGHTA, FQGNSA) derive from the germline V gene. Trimming accounts for 1 base at V and 4 bases at J, while the number of junction bases matched to no gene is 5. The CDR3 goes from the cysteine to the phenylalanine over 16 residues. Only CDR3 DNA remains: 48 bases, in frame from the first base. Library generation was performed with the immunoSEQ multiplex PCR assay. The authors' analysis ran thus. Richness and clonality were used to summarize the repertoires, and clones that significantly expanded or contracted between pre- and post-therapy samples were identified. Not all clones reach the TCRdb copy of this immuneACCESS table, which keeps in-frame sequences only. Checked studies attribute under half of the gap to unresolved V genes and leave the rest unexplained. The V and J calls and clone size are taken from that table; D and trimming were inferred from the DNA. The sample table lists fewer than 40,000 clones, about 92% of them with a count of one. Approximately 2% of the sample is held by the ten biggest clonotypes.

The specimen comprised peripheral blood, sampled after neoadjuvant nivolumab, alone or with ipilimumab, at or shortly before surgery. The TCR comes from an adult with non-small cell lung cancer. The chain is assembled from TRBV7-2 and TRBJ2-5; TRBD1 lines up with 11 middle nucleotides. The nucleotides read TGTGCCAGCAGCTTAGGTGGACAGGGGGCGGGAGAGACCCAGTACTTC. Its product reads: CASSLGGQGAGETQYF.